This T cell receptor beta chain was obtained from a study of a mutant IDH1 vaccine in newly diagnosed glioma. Overall study context: Sex distribution of treated patients was approximately 60% male and 37.5% female; mean age was about 41 years. Most patients had received both radiotherapy and temozolomide, the prior options being radiotherapy, temozolomide, or both.

Clones were sequenced by immunoSEQ multiplex PCR, and TCRdb holds only the in-frame ones, with some missing. Altogether roughly 34,000 clones are present, roughly 80% being singletons, with the ten largest covering around 28%. In regard to this clone: Its antigen remains unidentified.

This sample's time point: week 47, end of study. A 20-mer mutant IDH1 peptide at 300 ug was injected subcutaneously with topical imiquimod. Donor tumors were new WHO grade 3 or 4 IDH1-mutant, ATRX-lost astrocytomas. The sequenced sample was PBMCs, obtained from a glioma patient whose treatment included an IDH1 peptide vaccine. This receptor was taken from a man aged 30 to 45 with glioma.

Here the CDR3 reads CAISSGTGRAKNIQYF. DNA for the CDR3: TGTGCCATCAGTAGCGGGACAGGGAGGGCCAAAAACATTCAGTACTTC. This rearrangement joins TRBV10-3 to TRBJ2-4, with 9 bases identical to TRBD1. Germline V gives CDR1 ENHRY, CDR2 SYGVKD. The junction had 6 bases not matched to a gene; V was cut back by 5 bases and J by 1 base. The CDR3 extends over 16 amino acids.